Following are 10 T cell receptor beta chains from one sample sequenced in a study of regulatory T cells in long-lasting Graves disease. Combining iRepertoire HTBI primers with Arm-PCR of CDR3 regions, the authors built TCR beta libraries. TCRdb redid the calling of the multiplex PCR reads with MiXCR, one entry per CDR3 protein. The table has roughly 610,000 distinct CDR3 sequences, roughly 15% seen once. The time point: newly diagnosed GD, antithyroid drugs for less than 3 months. The TCR library was made from RNA that had been extracted from PBMCs in TRIzol. These same data were also listed under a study on T cells in Graves' hyperthyroidism and ophthalmopathy.

The sample consisted of peripheral blood mononuclear cells (PBMCs), taken at new diagnosis, from a patient treated with antithyroid drugs. These receptors were taken from a woman aged 25 to 39 with Graves disease.

As for this clonotype: A read error may be the cause here, since a much bigger clone is one base away. The chain joins TRBV7-3 to TRBJ2-5; tentatively, D is TRBD2 (6 bases). With 5 bases removed from V and 7 bases from J, the gap between germline ends came to 23 bases. Germline V gene sequence: CDR1 SGHTA, CDR2 FQGTGA. The CDR3 consists of 16 residues. The CDR3 DNA follows: TGTGCCAGCAGCACAAACCCGTCCCAGGGAGGCGGGACCCAGTACTTC. It specifies CASSTNPSQGGGTQYF. Based on the CDR3 plus reference TRBV7-3 and TRBJ2-5, the full variable domain is GAGVSQTPSNKVTEKGKYVELRCDPISGHTALYWYRQSLGQGPEFLIYFQGTGAADDSGLPNDRFFAVRPEGSVSTLKIQRTERGDSAVYLCASSTNPSQGGGTQYFGPGTRLLVL.

The chain combines TRBV5-1 with TRBJ2-5; TRBD2 matches at 11 bases. The ends lost 3 bases at V and 5 bases at J; junction bases unmatched: 9. The CDR3 is 16 residues long. Germline V gives CDR1 SGHRS, CDR2 YFSETQ. CDR3 nucleotides: TGCGCCAGCAGCTCCGGGACTAGCGGTTTCGCGGAGACCCAGTACTTC. Its translation is CASSSGTSGFAETQYF.

This clonotype was seen more than once but under ten times. This sequence joins TRBV18 and TRBJ1-1; possibly TRBD1 for D (5 bases). This CDR3 has 14 amino acids. The V and J ends lost 3 bases and 1 base respectively, with 9 bases between them. CDR1 and CDR2 from the germline V gene are KGHSH and LQKENI. In DNA, the CDR3 is TGTGCCAGCTCACCGGACATTACGAACACTGAAGCTTTCTTT. This gives the protein CASSPDITNTEAFF.

V and J are TRBV2 and TRBJ2-1; 8 bases match TRBD2. V was pared by 10 bases and J by 7 bases, with 15 bases of the junction left unmatched. Germline V gene data show CDR1 as SNHLY and CDR2 as FYNNEI. CDR3 length: 15 residues. CDR3 nucleotide sequence: TGTGCCAACTCCCGGAGGGGACTAGGGAAGAATGAGCAGTTCTTC. It codes for CANSRRGLGKNEQFF.

This clonotype was recorded many times. The chain couples TRBV6-1 to TRBJ1-1; D ambiguous. Looked up from germline, CDR1 is MNHNS and CDR2 is SASEGT. V was trimmed by 3 bases and J by 5 bases, leaving 4 bases between them. The CDR3 consists of 11 residues. CDR3 DNA: TGTGCCAGCAGTGAGGGGACTGAAGCTTTCTTT. Translating gives CASSEGTEAFF.

The chain couples TRBV30 to TRBJ1-2; no reliable D call. The CDR3 contains 14 residues. V dropped 3 bases and J dropped 5 bases, with 16 bases sitting between them. CDR1 is GTSNPN and CDR2 is SVGIG in the germline V gene (reference sequence). The CDR3 is CAWRPRLSPYGYTF. The CDR3 coding sequence is TGTGCCTGGAGGCCTCGACTGAGCCCATATGGCTACACCTTC. Full variable domain (remainder filled in from reference TRBV30 and TRBJ1-2): SQTIHQWPATLVQPVGSPLSLECTVEGTSNPNLYWYRQAAGRGLQLLFYSVGIGQISSEVPQNLSASRPQDRQFILSSKKLLLSDSGFYLCAWRPRLSPYGYTFGSGTRLTVV.

This clonotype was seen only a few times. V is TRBV5-1 and J is TRBJ1-3; tentative D call: TRBD1 (5 bases). CDR1 and CDR2 from the germline V gene are SGHRS and YFSETQ. The CDR3 consists of 15 residues. V gave up 4 bases and J gave up 5 bases, with 16 bases separating them. CDR3 sequence reads: CASSGGTDWRNTIYF. Written as DNA, the CDR3 is TGCGCCAGCAGCGGAGGGACGGACTGGAGAAACACCATATATTTT.

This clonotype turned up a few times. This rearrangement joins TRBV10-1 to TRBJ2-1, with a possible D match to TRBD2 (6 bases). The V end lost 1 base, the J end lost 7 bases, and 14 bases lay between the germline ends. Germline CDR1 reads WNHNN; CDR2 reads SYGVQD (reference sequence). The CDR3 is 15 residues long. The CDR3 nucleotides are TGCGCCAGCAGTGAGTTCGGGACTGCGATGAATGAGCAGTTCTTC. Translated, it gives CASSEFGTAMNEQFF.

Ten or more counts support this clonotype. The chain links TRBV28 to TRBJ2-7; 8 nucleotides align to TRBD2. V shed 6 bases, J shed 0 bases, and the junction held 10 bases outside the gene matches. The CDR3 sequence is 16 residues long. CDR1 and CDR2 (germline): MDHEN, SYDVKM. The CDR3 region is CASRPAGGGSSYEQYF. The CDR3 nucleotides read TGTGCCAGCAGGCCCGCGGGGGGAGGGAGCTCCTACGAGCAGTACTTC.

This clonotype was counted between two and nine times. The chain links TRBV20-1 to TRBJ1-6; a possible D gene is TRBD1 (5 bases). This CDR3 is built from 12 residues. CDR1 and CDR2 from the germline V gene are DFQATT and SNEGSKA (reference sequence). The chain's CDR3 is CGLRDGNSPLHF. The CDR3 nucleotides are TGCGGGCTCAGGGACGGCAATTCACCCCTCCACTTT.